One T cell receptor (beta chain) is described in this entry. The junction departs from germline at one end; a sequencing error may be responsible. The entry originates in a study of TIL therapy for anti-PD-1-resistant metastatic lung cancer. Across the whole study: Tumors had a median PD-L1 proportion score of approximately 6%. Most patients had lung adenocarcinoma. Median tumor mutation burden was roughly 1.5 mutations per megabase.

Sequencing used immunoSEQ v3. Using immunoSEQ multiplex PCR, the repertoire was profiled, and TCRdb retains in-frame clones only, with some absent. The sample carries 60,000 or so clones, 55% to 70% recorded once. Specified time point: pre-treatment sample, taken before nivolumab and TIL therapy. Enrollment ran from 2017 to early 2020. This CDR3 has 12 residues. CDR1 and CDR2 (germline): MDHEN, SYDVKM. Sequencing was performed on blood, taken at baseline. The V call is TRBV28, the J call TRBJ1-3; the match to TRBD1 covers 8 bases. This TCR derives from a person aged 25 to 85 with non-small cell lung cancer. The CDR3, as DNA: TGTGCCAGCAGCTTAGAGCACCGGGACAGGAATTTT. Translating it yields CASSLEHRDRNF.